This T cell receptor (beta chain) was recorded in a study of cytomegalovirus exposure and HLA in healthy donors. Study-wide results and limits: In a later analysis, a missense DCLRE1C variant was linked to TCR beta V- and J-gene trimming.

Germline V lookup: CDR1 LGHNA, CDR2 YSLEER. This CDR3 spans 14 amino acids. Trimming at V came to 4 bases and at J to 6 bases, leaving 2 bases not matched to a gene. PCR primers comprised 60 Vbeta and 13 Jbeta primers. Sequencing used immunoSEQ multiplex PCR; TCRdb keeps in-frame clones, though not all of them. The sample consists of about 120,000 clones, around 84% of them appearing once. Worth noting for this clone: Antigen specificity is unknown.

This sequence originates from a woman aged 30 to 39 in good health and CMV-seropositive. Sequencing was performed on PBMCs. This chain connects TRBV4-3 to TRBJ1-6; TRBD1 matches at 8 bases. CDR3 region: CASSLGQGNSPLHF. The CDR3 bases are TGCGCCAGCAGCCTCGGACAGGGTAATTCACCCCTCCACTTT.